Below, 2 T cell receptor beta chains from the same sample are listed, as sequenced in a study of blood T cells in healthy people across ages. Through a sample-barcoded 5' primer and a J-beta primer mix, a second PCR was run for roughly 7 to 11 cycles. TCRdb reprocessed the 5' RACE reads via MiXCR and lists one record per CDR3 protein. The repertoire consists of about 1 million distinct CDR3 sequences, with under 45% occurring once and the leading ten covering under 20%. The source material was blood. The receptors derive from a woman aged 60-70 years in good health.

CDR3 DNA: TGTGCCTGGAGTGTAGGGCTTCAAGAGACCCAGTACTTC. This encodes CAWSVGLQETQYF. This chain uses TRBV30 with TRBJ2-5, with no clear D. CDR3 length: 13 residues. The V gene's germline CDR1 is GTSNPN and CDR2 SVGIG (reference sequence). V was trimmed by 0 bases and J by 2 bases, leaving 7 bases between them.

This chain connects TRBV20-1 to TRBJ1-2; D unclear. CDR1 is DFQATT and CDR2 is SNEGSKA in the germline V gene (reference sequence). The CDR3 totals 13 residues. With 6 bases removed from V and 0 bases from J, the gap between germline ends came to 11 bases. The CDR3 loop is CSAPMVANYGYTF. Written as DNA, the CDR3 is TGCAGTGCCCCCATGGTAGCTAACTATGGCTACACCTTC.